The 32 T cell receptor beta chains below come from one sample, sequenced in a study of control samples from healthy donors and cancer patients. This table comes from immunoSEQ multiplex PCR, and its TCRdb copy is limited to in-frame clones, with some not included. The sample lists under 200,000 clones, about 94% occurring once. The specimen was blood. Receptor source: a woman between 40 and 50 years old in good health.

The CDR3 sequence: CASSPRMGNNEKLFF. CDR3 DNA sequence: TGTGCCAGCAGCCCAAGAATGGGGAATAATGAAAAACTGTTTTTT. V and J are TRBV7-6 and TRBJ1-4; D is ambiguous. V was trimmed by 5 bases and J by 4 bases, leaving 14 bases between them. CDR3 length: 15 residues. Germline values: CDR1 SGHVS, CDR2 FNYEAQ.

This chain uses TRBV10-3 with TRBJ1-1; TRBD1 might be the D (6 bases). CDR1 and CDR2 (germline): ENHRY, SYGVKD. V was cut by 11 bases and J by 4 bases, with 17 bases left in between. There are 13 residues in the CDR3. The CDR3 loop is CASLPGQATEAFF. The CDR3 DNA follows: TGTGCCTCACTACCGGGACAAGCCACTGAAGCTTTCTTT.

The chain uses TRBV2 and TRBJ1-4; 7 positions agree with TRBD1. This CDR3 has 14 amino acids. With 6 bases clipped from V and 6 bases from J, the junction kept 7 bases outside the gene matches. The germline CDR1 and CDR2 sequences are SNHLY and FYNNEI. The CDR3 loop is CASSLTGQHEKLFF. The CDR3 nucleotides read TGTGCCAGCAGCCTCACGGGACAGCATGAAAAACTGTTTTTT.

This chain links TRBV5-1 with TRBJ1-2; weak D call: TRBD1 (5 bases). This CDR3 region has 15 residues. The germline V gene encodes CDR1 SGHRS and CDR2 YFSETQ. V dropped 3 bases and J dropped 8 bases, with 20 bases sitting between them. The CDR3 spells CASSSPTSRVRGYTF. Here the CDR3 DNA reads TGCGCCAGCAGCTCACCGACGTCCAGGGTACGGGGCTACACCTTC.

This chain links TRBV20-1 with TRBJ1-1; D not resolved. This CDR3 comprises 14 residues. The germline gives CDR1 DFQATT, CDR2 SNEGSKA (reference sequence). Trimming cost V 3 bases and J 2 bases, with 13 bases left between them. In nucleotides, the CDR3 is TGCAGTGCTAGTGATGGACTGGTTAACACTGAAGCTTTCTTT. It yields the protein CSASDGLVNTEAFF.

Regarding this clone: Other DNA sequences within the sample encode an identical CDR3. The CDR3 loop is CASSLGHSTDTQYF. The CDR3 coding sequence is TGTGCCAGCAGCTTAGGGCATTCCACAGATACGCAGTATTTT. This chain joins TRBV7-2 and TRBJ2-3; D is ambiguous. The ends were cut back, 1 base at V and 2 bases at J, with 7 bases in the middle. The CDR3 is 14 amino acids. The germline V gene encodes CDR1 SGHTA and CDR2 FQGNSA.

The chain carries TRBV10-2 and TRBJ1-3, with 7 bases lining up with TRBD1. V lost 7 bases to trimming and J lost 1 base; unmatched junction nucleotides: 4. Germline V gene lookup returns CDR1 WSHSY and CDR2 SAAADI. CDR3 length equals 14 residues. CDR3 loop: CASKATGSGNTIYF. In nucleotides, the CDR3 is TGCGCCAGCAAAGCGACAGGGTCTGGAAACACCATATATTTT.

CDR3 amino acids: CASSPPGETQYF. The CDR3 DNA is TGTGCCAGCAGCCCGCCCGGGGAGACCCAGTACTTC. The genes are TRBV3-1 (or the pseudogene TRBV3-2) and TRBJ2-5; D unclear. The CDR3 consists of 12 residues. Trimming shortened V by 4 bases and J by 5 bases, and 8 bases separated the two germline ends. The germline V gene has CDR1 LGHDT and CDR2 YNNKEL (reference sequence).

The genes are TRBV27 and TRBJ2-5; either TRBD1 or TRBD2 may fit D (5 bases each). The V gene lost 4 bases and the J gene lost 2 bases, with 11 bases spanning the gap. The CDR3 sequence is 14 residues long. Germline CDR1 reads MNHEY; CDR2 reads SMNVEV (reference sequence). CDR3 amino acids: CASSSSGAQETQYF. The CDR3 DNA sequence: TGTGCCAGCAGTTCCTCCGGGGCGCAAGAGACCCAGTACTTC.

The rearrangement uses TRBV19 and TRBJ1-5, with TRBD1 matching 8 bases. Germline CDR1 and CDR2: LNHDA and SQIVND (reference sequence). Trimming at V came to 3 bases and at J to 2 bases, leaving 6 bases not matched to a gene. The CDR3 contains 16 residues. Written as DNA, the CDR3 is TGTGCCAGTAGTATGGCAGGGGGCGTCGGCAATCAGCCCCAGCATTTT. Translation: CASSMAGGVGNQPQHF.

The J gene is TRBJ1-6, the V gene TRBV6-4; TRBD1 matches 10 bases. V trimming: 3 bases; J trimming: 8 bases; junction bases outside the gene matches: 4. CDR1 MRHNA and CDR2 SNTAGT come from the germline V gene. The CDR3 contains 15 residues. The CDR3 coding sequence is TGTGCCAGCAGTGAAGGACAGGGGGGTGATTCACCCCTCCACTTT. It yields the protein CASSEGQGGDSPLHF.

The chain is built from TRBV28 and TRBJ1-3; 7 nucleotides agree with TRBD1. From germline, CDR1 is MDHEN and CDR2 SYDVKM. This CDR3 is built from 19 residues. V trimming: 6 bases; J trimming: 4 bases; junction bases outside the gene matches: 21. The CDR3 DNA follows: TGTGCCAGCAGACCTCATTCAGGGGGAGACGTTCCCCTCGGAAACACCATATATTTT. Its translation: CASRPHSGGDVPLGNTIYF.

The chain recombines TRBV7-8 with TRBJ1-3; TRBD1 might be the D (6 bases). CDR1 and CDR2 (germline): SGHVS, FQNEAQ. With 5 bases removed from V and 1 base from J, the gap between germline ends came to 15 bases. The CDR3 runs 16 residues. The CDR3 sequence is CASSPRMRGSGNTIYF. Here the CDR3 DNA reads TGTGCCAGCAGCCCAAGGATGAGGGGGTCTGGAAACACCATATATTTT.

V usage is TRBV19 and J usage is TRBJ2-1; D is ambiguous. Deletions cut 3 bases from V and 8 bases from J, with 11 bases between. The CDR3 runs 13 residues. Germline values: CDR1 LNHDA, CDR2 SQIVND (reference sequence). The chain's CDR3 is CASSIPRWDEQFF. Here the CDR3 DNA reads TGTGCCAGTAGTATTCCCAGGTGGGATGAGCAGTTCTTC.

The V call is TRBV11-3, the J call TRBJ2-5; D uncertain. V was clipped by 1 base and J by 4 bases, with 13 bases between them. The CDR3 contains 15 residues. The V gene's germline CDR1 is SGHNT and CDR2 YENEEA. CDR3 bases: TGTGCCAGCAGCTTAGCTGGTACAGTTTCAGAGACCCAGTACTTC. Translation: CASSLAGTVSETQYF. Supplemented by reference TRBV11-3 and TRBJ2-5, the full variable domain reads EAGVVQSPRYKIIEKKQPVAFWCNPISGHNTLYWYLQNLGQGPELLIRYENEEAVDDSQLPKDRFSAERLKGVDSTLKIQPAELGDSAVYLCASSLAGTVSETQYFGPGTRLLVL.

The rearrangement links TRBV6-2 or TRBV6-3 to TRBJ1-5, with a weak D call TRBD1 (6 bases). Trimming stripped 0 bases from V and 0 bases from J, with 18 bases between. Germline lookup yields CDR1 MNHEY and CDR2 SVGEGT. CDR3 length equals 19 residues. CDR3 loop: CASSYSRLTGRYSNQPQHF. DNA for the CDR3: TGTGCCAGCAGTTACTCGCGTTTGACAGGACGTTATAGCAATCAGCCCCAGCATTTT.

The CDR3 loop reads CASSYSAGGNSPLHF. In nucleotides, the CDR3 is TGTGCCAGCAGTTACTCGGCAGGAGGTAATTCACCCCTCCACTTT. The rearrangement joins TRBV6-5 to TRBJ1-6; D call uncertain. Deletions cut 0 bases from V and 6 bases from J, with 9 bases between. The germline gives CDR1 MNHEY, CDR2 SVGAGI. The CDR3 extends over 15 amino acids.

CDR3 in DNA: TGTGCCAGCAGCGCTAGCGGGTCGACCTACGAGCAGTACTTC. Its protein product is CASSASGSTYEQYF. The chain is built from TRBV9 and TRBJ2-7; TRBD2 matches at 8 bases. Germline CDR1 and CDR2: SGDLS and YYNGEE. V gave up 3 bases and J gave up 2 bases; unmatched junction bases: 4. The CDR3 has 14 residues.

The sample holds one count of this clone. The gene calls are TRBV14 and TRBJ2-7, with no clear D. Trimming cost V 4 bases and J 3 bases, with 7 bases left between them. Germline CDR1 and CDR2: SGHDN and FVKESK. The CDR3 runs to 12 residues. This CDR3 is CASSPTYYEQYF. CDR3 DNA: TGTGCCAGCAGCCCTACTTACTACGAGCAGTACTTC. Full variable domain (remainder filled in from reference TRBV14 and TRBJ2-7): EAGVTQFPSHSVIEKGQTVTLRCDPISGHDNLYWYRRVMGKEIKFLLHFVKESKQDESGMPNNRFLAERTGGTYSTLKVQPAELEDSGVYFCASSPTYYEQYFGPGTRLTVT.

This clone showed up just a few times. The chain employs TRBV20-1 and TRBJ1-1; unclear D gene. The germline V and J ends were trimmed by 6 bases and 4 bases, with 9 bases remaining between them. Germline lookup yields CDR1 DFQATT and CDR2 SNEGSKA (reference sequence). The CDR3 is made up of 11 amino acids. This CDR3 reads CSAEVSTEAFF. The CDR3, as DNA: TGCAGTGCCGAGGTGAGCACTGAAGCTTTCTTT.

The V call is TRBV25-1, the J call TRBJ1-1; a possible D gene is TRBD1 (6 bases). CDR1 and CDR2 (germline): MGHDK, SYGVNS. Trimming shortened V by 2 bases and J by 6 bases, and 16 bases separated the two germline ends. The CDR3 runs 15 residues. The CDR3 reads CASSERDTLLAEAFF. CDR3 nucleotides: TGTGCCAGCAGTGAACGGGACACCCTGCTGGCTGAAGCTTTCTTT.

This chain links TRBV6-2 or TRBV6-3 with TRBJ1-2, with 9 bases that match TRBD1. The CDR3 contains 13 residues. Germline lookup yields CDR1 MNHEY and CDR2 SVGEGT. After removal of 6 bases from V and 6 bases from J, the junction contained 5 bases not matched to a gene. CDR3 amino acids: CASSRTGVDGYTF. CDR3 nucleotides: TGTGCCAGCAGCCGGACAGGGGTGGATGGCTACACCTTC.

V usage is TRBV9 and J usage is TRBJ2-3, with 10 bases lining up with TRBD2. After removal of 0 bases from V and 3 bases from J, the junction contained 7 bases not matched to a gene. Per germline, CDR1 SGDLS and CDR2 YYNGEE. The CDR3 runs 17 residues. CDR3 region: CASSVAPAGGGTDTQYF. The CDR3 DNA reads TGTGCCAGCAGCGTAGCCCCAGCGGGAGGGGGGACAGATACGCAGTATTTT.

The J gene is TRBJ1-5, the V gene TRBV6-1; D not resolved. This CDR3 spans 16 amino acids. Per germline, CDR1 MNHNS and CDR2 SASEGT. Trimming shortened V by 2 bases and J by 0 bases, and 11 bases separated the two germline ends. Written as DNA, the CDR3 is TGTGCCAGCAGTGAAATCGAAAATCTTAGCAATCAGCCCCAGCATTTT. Amino acids: CASSEIENLSNQPQHF.

The chain combines TRBV6-5 with TRBJ1-4, with TRBD1 matching 7 bases. This CDR3 has 16 residues. Germline V gene lookup returns CDR1 MNHEY and CDR2 SVGAGI. The junction had 11 bases not matched to a gene; V was cut back by 2 bases and J by 8 bases. CDR3 loop: CASSYNPTGVGEKLFF. The CDR3 DNA reads TGTGCCAGCAGTTACAACCCTACAGGGGTTGGCGAAAAACTGTTTTTT.

This chain joins TRBV7-9 and TRBJ1-3; possible D gene TRBD1, 6 bases. V was shortened by 11 bases and J by 0 bases, with 8 bases between the two germline ends. The length of the CDR3 is 12 residues. Germline values: CDR1 SEHNR, CDR2 FQNEAQ (reference sequence). CDR3 loop: CAARGSGNTIYF. DNA for the CDR3: TGTGCCGCCAGGGGCTCTGGAAACACCATATATTTT.

This chain links TRBV11-2 with TRBJ2-7; no reliable D call. The CDR3 runs 14 residues. V lost 2 bases and J lost 1, with 9 bases in between. Germline V gene lookup returns CDR1 SGHAT and CDR2 FQNNGV. The CDR3, as DNA: TGTGCCAGCAGCTTACAAACCCCATCCTACGAGCAGTACTTC. It codes for CASSLQTPSYEQYF.

The chain couples TRBV11-2 to TRBJ1-1; no firm D call. The CDR3 has 14 residues. Trimming shortened V by 5 bases and J by 5 bases, and 15 bases separated the two germline ends. Germline CDR1 SGHAT, CDR2 FQNNGV. CDR3 amino acids: CASSIYPKGTEAFF. In nucleotides, the CDR3 is TGTGCCAGCAGCATCTACCCGAAAGGGACTGAAGCTTTCTTT.

The chain uses TRBV5-8 and TRBJ1-5, with a weak D call TRBD1 (5 bases). Trimming took 4 bases from V and 7 from J, leaving 12 bases between them. Germline CDR1 reads SGHTS; CDR2 reads YDEGEE. The CDR3 length is 13 residues. The CDR3: CASSQERTQPQHF. The CDR3 DNA follows: TGTGCCAGCAGCCAGGAAAGGACACAGCCCCAGCATTTT.

This clone was counted many times. The CDR3 nucleotides read TGCGCCAGCAGCTTGGAGGGGGATCGACCCCTCCACTTT. This sequence encodes CASSLEGDRPLHF. J is TRBJ1-6 and V is TRBV5-1; D may be TRBD1 (6 bases). CDR3 length equals 13 residues. The germline V gene encodes CDR1 SGHRS and CDR2 YFSETQ. V lost 0 bases and J lost 12, with 10 bases in between. Filled out from reference TRBV5-1 and TRBJ1-6, the complete variable domain reads KAGVTQTPRYLIKTRGQQVTLSCSPISGHRSVSWYQQTPGQGLQFLFEYFSETQRNKGNFPGRFSGRQFSNSRSEMNVSTLELGDSALYLCASSLEGDRPLHFGNGTRLTVT.

The chain uses TRBV29-1 and TRBJ2-4; no clear D. V dropped 6 bases and J dropped 8 bases, with 14 bases sitting between them. The CDR3 is 12 amino acids. CDR1 and CDR2 from the germline V gene are SQVTM and ANQGSEA. CDR3 sequence reads: CSVTHGADIQYF. DNA for the CDR3: TGCAGCGTAACACACGGCGCGGACATTCAGTACTTC.

The chain links TRBV4-3 to TRBJ1-4; 7 bases line up with TRBD1. V shed 4 bases, J shed 7 bases, and the junction held 6 bases outside the gene matches. CDR1 is LGHNA and CDR2 is YSLEER in the germline V gene. This CDR3 is built from 14 residues. CDR3 in DNA: TGCGCCAGCAGCCTGGACAGGTCGGCTGAAAAACTGTTTTTT. It specifies CASSLDRSAEKLFF.